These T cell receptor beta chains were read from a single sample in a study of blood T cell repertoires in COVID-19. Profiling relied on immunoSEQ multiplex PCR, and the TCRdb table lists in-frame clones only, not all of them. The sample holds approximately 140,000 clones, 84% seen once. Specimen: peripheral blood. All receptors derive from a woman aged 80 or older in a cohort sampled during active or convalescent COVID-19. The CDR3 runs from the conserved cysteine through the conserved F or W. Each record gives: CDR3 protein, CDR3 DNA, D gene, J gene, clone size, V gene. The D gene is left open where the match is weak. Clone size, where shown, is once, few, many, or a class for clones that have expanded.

CDR3: CASRTGTGITEAFF
DNA: TGTGCCAGCAGAACCGGGACAGGGATTACTGAAGCTTTCTTT
D: TRBD1
J: TRBJ1-1
size: -
V: TRBV6-5

CDR3: CASSYDRGNGYTF
DNA: TGTGCCAGCAGCTACGACAGGGGAAACGGCTACACCTTC
D: TRBD1
J: TRBJ1-2
size: -
V: TRBV11-2

CDR3: CASTDSPSNQPQHF
DNA: TGTGCCAGTACTGACAGTCCTAGCAATCAGCCCCAGCATTTT
D: -
J: TRBJ1-5
size: few
V: TRBV19

CDR3: CASSGIPGHGSYEQYF
DNA: TGTGCCAGCAGCGGCATCCCGGGACACGGCTCCTACGAGCAGTACTTC
D: -
J: TRBJ2-7
size: -
V: TRBV9

CDR3: CSARARWDTEAFF
DNA: TGCAGCGCCAGGGCGAGGTGGGACACTGAAGCTTTCTTT
D: -
J: TRBJ1-1
size: once
V: TRBV29-1

CDR3: CASSLAMGYYGYTF
DNA: TGCGCCAGCAGTTTGGCAATGGGCTACTATGGCTACACCTTC
D: -
J: TRBJ1-2
size: -
V: TRBV5-1

CDR3: CASSLTQGRETQYF
DNA: TGTGCCAGCAGCTTAACACAGGGGCGGGAGACCCAGTACTTC
D: TRBD1
J: TRBJ2-5
size: -
V: TRBV7-2

CDR3: CASSTGTGKPYGYTF
DNA: TGTGCCAGCAGCACGGGGACAGGGAAACCCTATGGCTACACCTTC
D: TRBD1
J: TRBJ1-2
size: -
V: TRBV5-4

CDR3: CASSSPELAGTTGELFF
DNA: TGTGCCAGCAGCTCGCCTGAACTAGCGGGGACCACCGGGGAGCTGTTTTTT
D: TRBD2
J: TRBJ2-2
size: -
V: TRBV11-2

CDR3: CAWTLSGTGSFSYTF
DNA: TGTGCCTGGACCTTATCCGGGACAGGGAGTTTCAGCTACACCTTC
D: TRBD1
J: TRBJ1-2
size: few
V: TRBV30

CDR3: CASSYGTGGAKSEAFF
DNA: TGTGCCAGCAGCTATGGGACAGGGGGCGCCAAGTCTGAAGCTTTCTTT
D: TRBD1
J: TRBJ1-1
size: -
V: TRBV7-9

CDR3: CASSPDRGGFPQHF
DNA: TGTGCCAGCAGTCCCGACAGGGGAGGATTTCCCCAGCATTTT
D: TRBD1
J: TRBJ1-5
size: -
V: TRBV27

CDR3: CASSTKQGNYGYTF
DNA: TGTGCCAGCTCAACCAAACAGGGAAACTATGGCTACACCTTC
D: -
J: TRBJ1-2
size: -
V: TRBV18

CDR3: CASSAVGGQYTQYF
DNA: TGTGCCAGCAGCGCGGTGGGGGGGCAATATACGCAGTATTTT
D: -
J: TRBJ2-3
size: few
V: TRBV5-6

CDR3: CASSATGPTEAFF
DNA: TGTGCCAGCAGCGCAACAGGGCCCACTGAAGCTTTCTTT
D: -
J: TRBJ1-1
size: -
V: TRBV7-9

CDR3: CASSRIAGGPVETQYF
DNA: TGTGCCAGCAGCCGGATAGCGGGGGGGCCGGTTGAGACCCAGTACTTC
D: TRBD2
J: TRBJ2-5
size: -
V: TRBV9

CDR3: CASSHNTGGYIQYF
DNA: TGTGCCAGCAGCCATAATACGGGAGGGTACATTCAGTACTTC
D: TRBD2
J: TRBJ2-4
size: -
V: TRBV7-9

CDR3: CASSLTRQIHEQYF
DNA: TGTGCCAGCAGCTTGACTCGGCAGATCCACGAGCAGTACTTC
D: -
J: TRBJ2-7
size: -
V: TRBV7-8

CDR3: CSVEEKTVPYNEQFF
DNA: TGCAGCGTTGAAGAAAAGACAGTACCCTACAATGAGCAGTTCTTC
D: -
J: TRBJ2-1
size: -
V: TRBV29-1

CDR3: CASSQSIGTGRTGANVLTF
DNA: TGCGCCAGCAGTCAATCGATCGGGACAGGCCGAACTGGGGCCAACGTCCTGACTTTC
D: TRBD1
J: TRBJ2-6
size: -
V: TRBV23-1

CDR3: CASGSTGGLTGQYF
DNA: TGTGCTAGTGGTTCGACAGGGGGATTGACGGGGCAGTACTTC
D: TRBD1
J: TRBJ2-7
size: -
V: TRBV12-5

CDR3: CASSRGPTGGHNEQFF
DNA: TGCGCCAGCAGCCGCGGACCCACGGGGGGGCACAATGAGCAGTTCTTC
D: TRBD2
J: TRBJ2-1
size: -
V: TRBV4-3

CDR3: CASSQDQGQGRTNTEAFF
DNA: TGCGCCAGCAGCCAAGATCAAGGGCAGGGAAGGACGAACACTGAAGCTTTCTTT
D: -
J: TRBJ1-1
size: -
V: TRBV4-1

CDR3: CASRPRLGGYGYTF
DNA: TGTGCCAGCAGACCGCGTTTAGGAGGCTATGGCTACACCTTC
D: -
J: TRBJ1-2
size: -
V: TRBV28

CDR3: CASRGTGHTGELFF
DNA: TGTGCCAGTCGGGGGACCGGGCACACCGGGGAGCTGTTTTTT
D: -
J: TRBJ2-2
size: -
V: TRBV25-1

CDR3: CASSLGMGSNTEAFF
DNA: TGTGCCAGCAGCTTGGGTATGGGCTCGAACACTGAAGCTTTCTTT
D: -
J: TRBJ1-1
size: -
V: TRBV5-4

CDR3: CASSEDRDTEAFF
DNA: TGTGCCAGCAGCGAAGACAGGGACACTGAAGCTTTCTTT
D: TRBD1
J: TRBJ1-1
size: -
V: TRBV9

CDR3: CASSFPGTGVYGYTF
DNA: TGTGCCAGCAGTTTCCCTGGGACAGGGGTCTATGGCTACACCTTC
D: TRBD1
J: TRBJ1-2
size: -
V: TRBV6-6